This is a list of T cell receptor beta chains from one sample in a study of cytomegalovirus exposure and HLA in healthy donors. Repertoires were generated with immunoSEQ multiplex PCR, while TCRdb's copy carries only in-frame clones and drops some. The repertoire holds 150,000 to 200,000 clones, with approximately 80% as singletons. Sequences were obtained from PBMCs. The source of these receptors is a man in his late teens or twenties in good health and CMV-seronegative. Each CDR3 is given with its conserved first and last residue. Where a row states a size, it is once, few, many or the class of an expanded clone; other rows omit it.

cdr3_aa j_call clone_size v_call
CASSGPTTGLDEQYF TRBJ2-7 . TRBV6-1
CASSLDGRTEAFF TRBJ1-1 . TRBV7-2
CASSRTSGGADEQFF TRBJ2-1 . TRBV6-1
CASSHNSGTSGALSYEQYF TRBJ2-7 . TRBV4-1
CASGAMNTEAFF TRBJ1-1 few TRBV2
CASSQDRVSGPDEQFF TRBJ2-1 . TRBV4-3
CASSQVNILQYF TRBJ2-5 . TRBV14
CASSISISTGGRNYEQYF TRBJ2-7 . TRBV19
CASSYSTGTGGYEQYF TRBJ2-7 . TRBV27
CASSGGIAGTQETQYF TRBJ2-5 . TRBV5-1
CASSDQGNTEAFF TRBJ1-1 . TRBV2
CASSSRTSTEAFF TRBJ1-1 . TRBV19
CASSLGGTQANTGELFF TRBJ2-2 . TRBV5-4
CASSQDRAGGKNIQYF TRBJ2-4 . TRBV4-2
CASSLGRDRFIYEQYF TRBJ2-7 . TRBV7-9
CASSPLGDYYNEQFF TRBJ2-1 . TRBV18
CASSEHSGANVLTF TRBJ2-6 few TRBV25-1
CAITRTGTYEQYF TRBJ2-7 . TRBV6-1
CASSFLAGGTKETQYF TRBJ2-5 . TRBV11-3
CASSSSGRSVHEQYF TRBJ2-7 . TRBV7-2
CASSYPWAGELFF TRBJ1-4 . TRBV6-5
CATSYSGLAGLNQETQYF TRBJ2-5 . TRBV15
CASSQVRAETGLAFF TRBJ1-1 . TRBV14
CASSLAGRVVTSYNEQFF TRBJ2-1 . TRBV5-6
CSVEVSLYNEQFF TRBJ2-1 . TRBV29-1
CASSNLLSVGEQYF TRBJ2-7 . TRBV6-1
CASRSGGGNTEAFF TRBJ1-1 few TRBV7-9
CSVDQYGPRKFF TRBJ2-1 few TRBV29-1
CASTGLQETQYF TRBJ2-5 once TRBV28
CASSSARGNQPQHF TRBJ1-5 . TRBV7-8
CASTQGQFMPHEQYF TRBJ2-7 . TRBV11-3
CASRTSGSTDTQYF TRBJ2-3 . TRBV19
CASSGGGTSGRYEQYF TRBJ2-7 . TRBV28
CASSQASLEFNEQFF TRBJ2-1 . TRBV4-2
CASSFPTSGGANEQFF TRBJ2-1 . TRBV7-8
CASTNRGEATDTQYF TRBJ2-3 . TRBV27
CASSRIAGLSYEQYF TRBJ2-7 . TRBV14
CASSLDGSYSNQPQHF TRBJ1-5 once TRBV11-2
CASSRDPGGHEQYF TRBJ2-7 . TRBV19
CASRTPGQGASYEQYF TRBJ2-7 . TRBV28
CASSPRVDSGNTIYF TRBJ1-3 . TRBV18
CSSSLGGQETQYF TRBJ2-5 . TRBV7-9
CAIGAQDTEIGDTF TRBJ1-2 . TRBV10-3
CASSPLFGPLAKNIQYF TRBJ2-4 . TRBV18
CASSDSGGDLYGYTF TRBJ1-2 . TRBV6-1
CASSLRTGRNTEAFF TRBJ1-1 . TRBV5-1
CATSRDRGSNQPQHF TRBJ1-5 . TRBV15